This TCR beta chain was identified in a study of shared clonotypes between healthy human individuals (TCRdb year 2020). Study-level background: The cohort comprised two women and three men aged 18 to 49 years. For each donor, three plates each were used for CD4 naive and CD4 memory, two plates were used for CD8 naive, and one plate was used for CD8 memory. To estimate repertoire size and how much clonotype sharing occurs between individuals, the study deeply sequenced the blood TCR repertoires of five healthy adults. Libraries were prepared and TCR repertoires were sequenced by different laboratories using diverse techniques, in order to increase sequencing depth and limit assay-specific biases. Leukapheresis yielded between about 0.94 and 8.9 billion PBMCs per donor. Broader findings and caveats from the paper: About 5% of naive CD4, 3% to 3.5% of naive CD8, approximately 2% of memory CD4, and approximately 0.39% of memory CD8 clonotypes were shared across several donors. Incomplete sequencing was indicated by rarefaction of sorted-subset datasets, despite the large sequencing depth. Because the study included a small number of donors, the genetic and exposure-history diversity represented was limited. Naive subsets generally had larger estimated clonotype richness than memory subsets. Sampling was limited to blood, and TCR repertoires in tissue likely differ from TCR repertoires in blood. Based on pairwise subsampling, the degree of clonotype sharing among donors was expected to be affected by sequencing depth. Compared with non-shared clonotypes, clonotypes shared by all four sorted-subset donors had higher generation probabilities.

Healthy HIV-negative adults with no recently reported acute infections or vaccinations were included as donors. Every donor was a Caucasian adult residing in Nashville, Tennessee, USA. CD4+ T cells were enriched by magnetic negative selection, after which naive cells were positively selected on CD45RA and the negative fraction was taken as the memory subset. Blood was collected by leukapheresis, and PBMCs were isolated by Ficoll-Histopaque density gradient centrifugation and then cryopreserved in liquid nitrogen vapor phase. Purity and quantity of every magnetically sorted T cell population were checked by analytical flow cytometry. Genomic DNA was isolated from every sorted fraction and measured by UV absorbance on a Nanodrop 2000c. TCR CDR3 regions were amplified from genomic DNA by multiplex PCR using the deep immunoSEQ assay. Extracted genomic DNA from each cell subset was distributed evenly across all wells of several immunoSEQ 96-well plates, and each plate was treated as a replicate. For sorted subsets, 150 to 250 ng of genomic DNA, equivalent to 25,000 to 35,000 T cell genomes, went into each replicate PCR. Purified libraries were measured with a Qubit 3.0 fluorometer, size-checked on a Bioanalyzer 2100, and measured again with the KAPA Library Quantification kit. Every immunoSEQ 96-well plate was sequenced on a separate single-read 150-cycle Illumina NextSeq 550 flow cell. The authors processed their data as follows. Because the immunoSEQ output held only junctional sequences and lacked quality scores, the filtering could not match the filtering applied to full-length reads. Sequences were annotated with PyIR, a Python wrapper for IgBLAST v1.9, and V/J genes and CDR3 were assigned using IMGT germline references. Reads with weak V/J assignments (E-value above 1e-6), missing CDR3, stop codons, out-of-frame junctions, or ambiguous translated residues were removed. A V3J clonotype was defined by an identical inferred V gene, J gene, and CDR3 amino acid sequence. Percentage overlap between repertoires was computed as shared unique clonotypes divided by the size of the smaller repertoire. Richness of each repertoire was evaluated using RTK rarefaction, the Chao1 estimator, and Recon v2.1 estimates of unobserved clonotypes. Generation probabilities were computed with OLGA for all TCRbeta clonotypes obtained by the gDNA method from several donors. In its TCRdb copy, this immuneACCESS table keeps in-frame sequences only and misses some clones. Where compared with another copy, unresolved V genes explain less than half of these, and the others have no known cause. For V, J and clone size, that table is used; D and trimming come from the DNA. This sample is represented by around 720,000 clones; roughly 72% of them were singletons. Of the sample, around 2% falls within the top ten clones.

To note about this clone: Its recognized antigen is unknown. No base-level quality is on record; no much larger clone is a single base apart.

The origin of this receptor is a woman aged 30 to 39 in good health. Sequencing was performed on memory CD4+ T cells sorted from blood. The sample's cell subset or site label, in plain terms: CD45RA-negative fraction.

The nucleotides read TGTGCCAGCATGGGCCGGAACAATCAGCCCCAGCATTTT. Translation gives CASMGRNNQPQHF. The V and J segments used are TRBV6-1 and TRBJ1-5; the D gene is unclear. The germline V gene encodes CDR1 MNHNS and CDR2 SASEGT. V gives up 7 bases and J gives up 3 bases, and the segment between their germline ends measures 10 bases. The CDR3 has 13 amino acids, counting the end cysteine and phenylalanine. Of all the DNA, just the CDR3 is kept, 39 bases in frame from base 1.